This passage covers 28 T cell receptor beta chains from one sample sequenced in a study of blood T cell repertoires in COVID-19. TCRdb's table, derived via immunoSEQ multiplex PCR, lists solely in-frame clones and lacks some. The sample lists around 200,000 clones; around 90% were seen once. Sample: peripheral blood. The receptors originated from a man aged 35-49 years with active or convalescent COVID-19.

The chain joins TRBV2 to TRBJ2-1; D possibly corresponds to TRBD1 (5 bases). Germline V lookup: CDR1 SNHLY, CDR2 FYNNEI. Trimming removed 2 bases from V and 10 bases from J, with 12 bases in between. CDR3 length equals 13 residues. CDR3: CASSETRQNEQFF. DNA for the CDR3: TGTGCCAGCAGTGAAACGAGACAGAACGAGCAGTTCTTC.

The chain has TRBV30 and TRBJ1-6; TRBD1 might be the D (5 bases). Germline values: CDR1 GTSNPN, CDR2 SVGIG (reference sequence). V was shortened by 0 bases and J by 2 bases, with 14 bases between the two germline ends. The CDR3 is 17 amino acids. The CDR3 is CAWSVSYRQPYNSPLHF. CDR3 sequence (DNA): TGTGCCTGGAGTGTAAGTTACAGGCAACCCTATAATTCACCCCTCCACTTT.

This CDR3 is CASCDSNQPQHF. CDR3 coding DNA: TGTGCCAGCTGCGATAGCAATCAGCCCCAGCATTTT. The chain carries TRBV12-3 or TRBV12-4 and TRBJ1-5; D gene unclear. Trimming pared 8 bases from V and 0 bases from J, leaving 5 bases between. The CDR3 runs to 12 residues.

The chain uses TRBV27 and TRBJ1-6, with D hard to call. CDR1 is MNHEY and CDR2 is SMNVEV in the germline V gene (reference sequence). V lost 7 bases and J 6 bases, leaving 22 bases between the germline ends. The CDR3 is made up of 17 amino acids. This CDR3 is CASTWVWAEGGNSPLHF. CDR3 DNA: TGTGCCAGCACCTGGGTTTGGGCTGAGGGAGGTAATTCACCCCTCCACTTT.

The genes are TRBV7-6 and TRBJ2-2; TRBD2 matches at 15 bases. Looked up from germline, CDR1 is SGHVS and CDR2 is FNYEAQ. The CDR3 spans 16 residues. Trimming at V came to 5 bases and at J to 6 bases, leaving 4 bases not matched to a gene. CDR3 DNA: TGTGCCAGCAGCCCCCGGACTAGCGGGGGGGCCGGGGAGCTGTTTTTT. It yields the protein CASSPRTSGGAGELFF. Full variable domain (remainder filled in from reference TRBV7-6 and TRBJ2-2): GAGVSQSPRYKVTKRGQDVALRCDPISGHVSLYWYRQALGQGPEFLTYFNYEAQQDKSGLPNDRFSAERPEGSISTLTIQRTEQRDSAMYRCASSPRTSGGAGELFFGEGSRLTVL.

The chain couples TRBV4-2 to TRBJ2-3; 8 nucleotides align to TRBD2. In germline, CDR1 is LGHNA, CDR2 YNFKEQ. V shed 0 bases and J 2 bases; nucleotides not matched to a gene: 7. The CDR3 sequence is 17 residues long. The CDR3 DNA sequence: TGTGCCAGCAGCCAAGATCTAACTAGCGGATCCACAGATACGCAGTATTTT. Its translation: CASSQDLTSGSTDTQYF.

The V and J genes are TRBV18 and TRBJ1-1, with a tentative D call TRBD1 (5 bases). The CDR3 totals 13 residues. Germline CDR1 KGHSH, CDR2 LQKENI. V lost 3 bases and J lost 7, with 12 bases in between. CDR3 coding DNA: TGTGCCAGCTCACCCCCCGCCGGGGGTGAAGCTTTCTTT. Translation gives CASSPPAGGEAFF. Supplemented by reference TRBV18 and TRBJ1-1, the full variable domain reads NAGVMQNPRHLVRRRGQEARLRCSPMKGHSHVYWYRQLPEEGLKFMVYLQKENIIDESGMPKERFSAEFPKEGPSILRIQQVVRGDSAAYFCASSPPAGGEAFFGQGTRLTVV.

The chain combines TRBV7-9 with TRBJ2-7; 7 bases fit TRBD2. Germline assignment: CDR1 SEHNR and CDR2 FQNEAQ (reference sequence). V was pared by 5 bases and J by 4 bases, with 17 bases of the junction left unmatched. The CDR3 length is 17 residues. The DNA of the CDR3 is TGTGCCAGCAGCCGAGTTGCCGCCGGGCGGGGGATGTACGAGCAGTACTTC. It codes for CASSRVAAGRGMYEQYF.

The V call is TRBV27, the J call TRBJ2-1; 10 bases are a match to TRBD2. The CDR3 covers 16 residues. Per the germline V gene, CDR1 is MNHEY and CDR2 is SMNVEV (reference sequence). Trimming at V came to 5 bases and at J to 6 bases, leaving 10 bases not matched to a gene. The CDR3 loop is CASSPSVERGGNEQFF. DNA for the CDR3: TGTGCCAGCAGTCCCTCCGTTGAGCGGGGGGGCAATGAGCAGTTCTTC.

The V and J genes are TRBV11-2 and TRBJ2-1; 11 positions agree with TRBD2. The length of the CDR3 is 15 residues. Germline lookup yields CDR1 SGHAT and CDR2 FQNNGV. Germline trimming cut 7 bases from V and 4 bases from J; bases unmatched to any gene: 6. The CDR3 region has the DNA TGTGCCAGCACCCGGACTAGCGGGTCATACAATGAGCAGTTCTTC. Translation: CASTRTSGSYNEQFF.

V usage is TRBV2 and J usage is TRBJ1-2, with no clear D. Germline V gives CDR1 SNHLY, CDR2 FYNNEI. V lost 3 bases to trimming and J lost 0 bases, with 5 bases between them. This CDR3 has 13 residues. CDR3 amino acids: CASSEGPNYGYTF. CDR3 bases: TGTGCCAGCAGTGAGGGCCCTAACTATGGCTACACCTTC.

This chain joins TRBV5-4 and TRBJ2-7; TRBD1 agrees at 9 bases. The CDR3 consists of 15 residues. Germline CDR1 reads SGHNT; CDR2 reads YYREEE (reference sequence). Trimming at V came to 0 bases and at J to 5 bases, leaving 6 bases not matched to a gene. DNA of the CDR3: TGTGCCAGCAGCTTGGGTGGGACAGGGTTCAACGAGCAGTACTTC. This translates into CASSLGGTGFNEQYF.

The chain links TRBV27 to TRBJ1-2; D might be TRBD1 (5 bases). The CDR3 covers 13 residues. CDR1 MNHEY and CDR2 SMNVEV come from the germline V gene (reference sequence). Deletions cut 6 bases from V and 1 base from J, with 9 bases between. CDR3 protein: CASSTDSNYGYTF. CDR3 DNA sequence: TGTGCCAGCAGCACTGACAGTAACTATGGCTACACCTTC.

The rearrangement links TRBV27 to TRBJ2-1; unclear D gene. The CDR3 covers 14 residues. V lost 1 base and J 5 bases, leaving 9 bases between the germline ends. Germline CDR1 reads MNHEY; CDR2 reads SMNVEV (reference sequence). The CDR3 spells CASSLYPTDNEQFF. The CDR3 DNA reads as TGTGCCAGCAGTTTATACCCCACAGACAATGAGCAGTTCTTC.

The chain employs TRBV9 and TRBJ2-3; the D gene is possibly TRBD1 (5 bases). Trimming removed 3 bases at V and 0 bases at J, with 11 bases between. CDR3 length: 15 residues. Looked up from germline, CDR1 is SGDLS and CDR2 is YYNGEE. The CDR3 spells CASSAHRSSTDTQYF. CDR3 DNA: TGTGCCAGCAGCGCTCACAGGTCTAGCACAGATACGCAGTATTTT.

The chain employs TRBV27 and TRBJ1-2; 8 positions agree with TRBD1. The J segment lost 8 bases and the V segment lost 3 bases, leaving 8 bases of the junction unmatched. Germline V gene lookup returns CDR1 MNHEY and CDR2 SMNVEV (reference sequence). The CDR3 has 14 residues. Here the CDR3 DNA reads TGTGCCAGCAGTTTTCGAGGCGGACAGGGCGGCTACACCTTC. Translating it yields CASSFRGGQGGYTF.

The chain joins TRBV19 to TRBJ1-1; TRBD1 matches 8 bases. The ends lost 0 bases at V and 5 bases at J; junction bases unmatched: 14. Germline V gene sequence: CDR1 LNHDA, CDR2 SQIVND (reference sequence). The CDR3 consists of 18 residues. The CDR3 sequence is CASSIDREAGGWGTEAFF. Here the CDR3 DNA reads TGTGCCAGTAGTATAGATCGGGAGGCAGGGGGCTGGGGGACTGAAGCTTTCTTT.

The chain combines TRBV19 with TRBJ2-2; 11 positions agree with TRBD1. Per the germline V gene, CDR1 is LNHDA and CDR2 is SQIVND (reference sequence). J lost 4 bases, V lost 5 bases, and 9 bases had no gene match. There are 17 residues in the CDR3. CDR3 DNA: TGTGCCAGTAGTCTCATGGACAGGGGGCGGGTCACCGGGGAGCTGTTTTTT. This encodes CASSLMDRGRVTGELFF. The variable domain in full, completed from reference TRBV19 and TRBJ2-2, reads DGGITQSPKYLFRKEGQNVTLSCEQNLNHDAMYWYRQDPGQGLRLIYYSQIVNDFQKGDIAEGYSVSREKKESFPLTVTSAQKNPTAFYLCASSLMDRGRVTGELFFGEGSRLTVL.

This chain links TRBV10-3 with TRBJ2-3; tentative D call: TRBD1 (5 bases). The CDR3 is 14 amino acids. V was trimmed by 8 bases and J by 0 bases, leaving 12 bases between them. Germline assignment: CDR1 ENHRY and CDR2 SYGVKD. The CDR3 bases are TGTGCCATCGGACAAGGTGGGAGCACAGATACGCAGTATTTT. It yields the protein CAIGQGGSTDTQYF.

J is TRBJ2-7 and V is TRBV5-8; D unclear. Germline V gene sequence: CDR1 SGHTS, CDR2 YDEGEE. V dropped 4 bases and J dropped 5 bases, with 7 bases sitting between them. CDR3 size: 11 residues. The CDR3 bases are TGTGCCAGCAGCGTCGAGGACGAGCAGTACTTC. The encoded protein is CASSVEDEQYF.

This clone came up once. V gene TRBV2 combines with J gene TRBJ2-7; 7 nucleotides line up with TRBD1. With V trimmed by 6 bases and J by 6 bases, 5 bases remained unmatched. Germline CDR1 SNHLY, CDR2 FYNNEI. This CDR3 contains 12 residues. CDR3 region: CASRRTGSEQYF. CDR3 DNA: TGTGCCAGCAGAAGGACAGGTTCCGAGCAGTACTTC.

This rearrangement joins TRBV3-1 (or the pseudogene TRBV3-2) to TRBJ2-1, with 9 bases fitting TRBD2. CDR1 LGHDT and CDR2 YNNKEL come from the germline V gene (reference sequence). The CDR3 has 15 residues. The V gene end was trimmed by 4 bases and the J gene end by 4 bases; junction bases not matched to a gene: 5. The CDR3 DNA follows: TGTGCCAGCAGCCGGGAGCGGGGGGCGTACAATGAGCAGTTCTTC. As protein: CASSRERGAYNEQFF.

The DNA of the CDR3 is TGTGCCAGTAGTATAGTCCCTTGGGAGGGGGTCGGTGAGCAGTTCTTC. Its translation: CASSIVPWEGVGEQFF. This chain connects TRBV19 to TRBJ2-1, with a weak D call TRBD2 (7 bases). Germline values: CDR1 LNHDA, CDR2 SQIVND (reference sequence). This CDR3 has 16 residues. The V end was cut by 1 base, the J end by 9 bases, with 19 bases between.

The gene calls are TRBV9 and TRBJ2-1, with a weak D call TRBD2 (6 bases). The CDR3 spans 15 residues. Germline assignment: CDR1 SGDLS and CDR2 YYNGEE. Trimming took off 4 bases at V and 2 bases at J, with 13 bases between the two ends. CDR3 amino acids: CASSPAGNTYNEQFF. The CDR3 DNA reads TGTGCCAGCAGCCCCGCGGGGAACACCTACAATGAGCAGTTCTTC.

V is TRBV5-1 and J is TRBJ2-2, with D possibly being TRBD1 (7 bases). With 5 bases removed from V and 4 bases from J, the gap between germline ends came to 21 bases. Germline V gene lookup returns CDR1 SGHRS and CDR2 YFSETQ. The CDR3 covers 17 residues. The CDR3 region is CASSFFGRQGGTGELFF. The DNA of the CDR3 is TGCGCCAGCAGTTTTTTCGGTCGGCAGGGGGGCACCGGGGAGCTGTTTTTT.

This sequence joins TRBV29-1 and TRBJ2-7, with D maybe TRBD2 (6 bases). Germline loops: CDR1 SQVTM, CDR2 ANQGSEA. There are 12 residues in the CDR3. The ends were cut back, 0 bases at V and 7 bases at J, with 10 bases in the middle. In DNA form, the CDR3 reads TGCAGCGTTGAAGATGGCCGGGGGGAGCAGTACTTC. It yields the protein CSVEDGRGEQYF.

The CDR3 region has the DNA TGTGCCAGCAGTGGCCCCGAGGTAAATAATGAAAAACTGTTTTTT. It specifies CASSGPEVNNEKLFF. V and J are TRBV25-1 and TRBJ1-4, with no clear D. The CDR3 is made up of 15 amino acids. The V end lost 4 bases, the J end lost 4 bases, and 13 bases lay between the germline ends. Germline values: CDR1 MGHDK, CDR2 SYGVNS.

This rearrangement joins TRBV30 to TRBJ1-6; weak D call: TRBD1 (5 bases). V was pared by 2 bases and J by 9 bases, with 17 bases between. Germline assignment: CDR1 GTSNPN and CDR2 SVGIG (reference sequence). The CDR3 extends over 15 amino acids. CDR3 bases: TGTGCCTGGAGTCCCCAGGGACTGGGGAGTTCACCCCTCCACTTT. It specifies CAWSPQGLGSSPLHF.